This T cell receptor beta chain emerged from a study of T cell changes during pregnancy in multiple sclerosis. The CDR3 sequence is 15 residues long. In germline, CDR1 is LNHDA, CDR2 SQIVND (reference sequence). V shed 7 bases and J shed 4 bases, with 19 bases lying between them. Profiling relied on immunoSEQ multiplex PCR, and the TCRdb table lists in-frame clones only, not all of them. The sample includes tens of thousands of clones, about 91% seen only once; the top ten take 4.8%. The sequence derives from a female donor in good health, enrolled as a control in a pregnancy study. Material: peripheral blood, obtained in the first trimester of pregnancy. The gene calls are TRBV19 and TRBJ1-2, with D possibly matching TRBD1 (6 bases). This chain's CDR3 is CASTRKGGPFYGYTF. The DNA for the CDR3 is TGTGCCAGTACCCGAAAAGGGGGACCGTTCTATGGCTACACCTTC.